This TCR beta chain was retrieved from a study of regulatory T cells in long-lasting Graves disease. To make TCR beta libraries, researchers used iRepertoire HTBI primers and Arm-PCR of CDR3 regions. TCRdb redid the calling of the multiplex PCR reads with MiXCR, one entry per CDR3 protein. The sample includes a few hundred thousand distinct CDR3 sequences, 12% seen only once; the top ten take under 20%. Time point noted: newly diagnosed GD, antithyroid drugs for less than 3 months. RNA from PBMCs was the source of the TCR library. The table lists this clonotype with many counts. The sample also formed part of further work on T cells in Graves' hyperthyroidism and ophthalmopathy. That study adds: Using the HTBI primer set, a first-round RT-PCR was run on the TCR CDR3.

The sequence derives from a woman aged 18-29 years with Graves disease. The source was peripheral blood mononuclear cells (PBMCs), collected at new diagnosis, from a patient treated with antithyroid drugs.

The CDR3 sequence is CASSRGRVAVYEQYF. CDR3 in DNA: TGTGCCAGCAGCCGGGGACGGGTCGCCGTCTACGAGCAGTACTTC. The gene calls are TRBV27 and TRBJ2-7; either TRBD1 or TRBD2 may fit D (5 bases each). Germline V gene lookup returns CDR1 MNHEY and CDR2 SMNVEV (reference sequence). Between the trimmed V and J ends, which lost 6 bases and 3 bases, there was a span of 18 bases. CDR3 length: 15 amino acids.